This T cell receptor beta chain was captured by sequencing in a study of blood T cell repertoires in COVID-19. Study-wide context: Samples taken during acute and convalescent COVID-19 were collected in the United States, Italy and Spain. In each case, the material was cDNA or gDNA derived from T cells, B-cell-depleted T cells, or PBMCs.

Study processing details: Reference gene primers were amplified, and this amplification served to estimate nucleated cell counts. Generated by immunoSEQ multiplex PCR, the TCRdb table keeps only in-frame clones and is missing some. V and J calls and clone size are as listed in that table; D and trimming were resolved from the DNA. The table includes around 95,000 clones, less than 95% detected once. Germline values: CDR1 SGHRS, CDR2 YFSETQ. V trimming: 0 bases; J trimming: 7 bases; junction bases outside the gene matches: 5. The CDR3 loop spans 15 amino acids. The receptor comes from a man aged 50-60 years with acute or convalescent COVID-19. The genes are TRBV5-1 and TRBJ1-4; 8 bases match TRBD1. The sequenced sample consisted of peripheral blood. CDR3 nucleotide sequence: TGCGCCAGCAGCTTGGGGGACAGGTCGACTGAAAAACTGTTTTTT. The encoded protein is CASSLGDRSTEKLFF.